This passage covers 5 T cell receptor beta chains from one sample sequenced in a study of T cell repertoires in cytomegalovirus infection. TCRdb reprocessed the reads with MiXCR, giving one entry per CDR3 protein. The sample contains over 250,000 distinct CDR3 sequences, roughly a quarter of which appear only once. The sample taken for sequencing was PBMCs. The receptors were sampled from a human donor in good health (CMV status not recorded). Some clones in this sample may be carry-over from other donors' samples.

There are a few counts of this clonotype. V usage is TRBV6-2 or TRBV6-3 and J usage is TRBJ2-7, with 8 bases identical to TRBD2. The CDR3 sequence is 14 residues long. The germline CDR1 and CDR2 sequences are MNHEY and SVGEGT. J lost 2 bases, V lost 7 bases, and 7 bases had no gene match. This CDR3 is CASTQLAATYEQYF. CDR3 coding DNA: TGTGCCAGCACCCAACTAGCGGCCACCTACGAGCAGTACTTC.

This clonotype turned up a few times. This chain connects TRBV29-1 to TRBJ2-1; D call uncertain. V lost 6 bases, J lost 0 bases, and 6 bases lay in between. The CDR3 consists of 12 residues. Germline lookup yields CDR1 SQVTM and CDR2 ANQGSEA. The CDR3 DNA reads TGCAGCGTGTTTATCTCCTACAATGAGCAGTTCTTC. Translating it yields CSVFISYNEQFF.

The CDR3 DNA sequence: TGTGCCAGCGTAAGGGTTTACACCGGGGAGCTGTTTTTT. Protein: CASVRVYTGELFF. V and J are TRBV11-2 and TRBJ2-2, with unresolved D. The CDR3 is made up of 13 amino acids. With 8 bases removed from V and 3 bases from J, the gap between germline ends came to 10 bases. Germline V lookup: CDR1 SGHAT, CDR2 FQNNGV.

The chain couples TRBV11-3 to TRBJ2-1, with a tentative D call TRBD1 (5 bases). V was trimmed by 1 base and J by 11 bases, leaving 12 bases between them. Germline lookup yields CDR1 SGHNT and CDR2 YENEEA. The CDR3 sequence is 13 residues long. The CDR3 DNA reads TGTGCCAGCAGCTTAGTTGGGGCAGGGAAGCAGTTCTTC. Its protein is CASSLVGAGKQFF.

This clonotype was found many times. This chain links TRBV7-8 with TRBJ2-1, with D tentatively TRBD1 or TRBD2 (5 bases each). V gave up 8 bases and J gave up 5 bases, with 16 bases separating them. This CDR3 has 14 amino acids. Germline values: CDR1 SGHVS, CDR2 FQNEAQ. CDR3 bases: TGTGCCAGCCGGACCGGGACGGTAGACAATGAGCAGTTCTTC. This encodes CASRTGTVDNEQFF.